This T cell receptor (beta chain) was recorded in a study of Ad26.COV2.S vaccination and SARS-CoV-2 variants. Study in general: Donor joined the COV1001 Ad26.COV2.S trial arm.

Treatment noted: some 19 received Ad26.COV2.S at low or high dose, single or two shots; 5 received placebo; per-sample allocation not given. Sampling happened 63 days after the first vaccine or placebo injection. An adult aged 18-55 years in Boston served as the donor. This clone was found once. Generated by immunoSEQ multiplex PCR, the TCRdb table keeps only in-frame clones and is missing some. The table shows 250,000 or so clones, with around nine tenths occurring only once. The CDR3 is 14 residues long. The J segment lost 7 bases and the V segment lost 4 bases, leaving 5 bases of the junction unmatched. Germline V gene lookup returns CDR1 SNHLY and CDR2 FYNNEI.

The rearrangement uses TRBV2 and TRBJ1-5; 9 bases are shared with TRBD1. The starting material was peripheral blood, obtained in a trial of Ad26.COV2.S vaccine versus placebo. The receptor comes from a person aged 18-60 years who received the Ad26.COV2.S COVID-19 vaccine or a placebo. DNA of the CDR3: TGTGCCAGCAGTGCGGGACAGGGTAGCCAGCCCCAGCATTTT. Translated: CASSAGQGSQPQHF.